The present T cell receptor beta chain was sequenced within a study of early T cells in non-severe SARS-CoV-2 infection. At least ten counts were recorded for this clonotype. TCRdb processed the 5' RACE reads anew with MiXCR; each CDR3 protein has one entry. Of approximately 70,000 distinct CDR3 sequences listed, 4.5% to 6% were seen once; the top ten hold 7.3%. CDR1 and CDR2 (germline): SEHNR, FQNEAQ (reference sequence). This CDR3 is 16 amino acids long. Trimming took off 4 bases at V and 0 bases at J, with 16 bases between the two ends. This sequence was found in an adult who was a healthcare worker with PCR-confirmed SARS-CoV-2 infection or an uninfected control (not recorded which). The rearrangement joins TRBV7-9 to TRBJ2-7; D is possibly TRBD1 (7 bases). This sample comprised whole blood, obtained at baseline. The CDR3, as DNA: TGTGCCAGCAGCTCACCCAGGGGGGAACCCTCCTACGAGCAGTACTTC. This translates into CASSSPRGEPSYEQYF.